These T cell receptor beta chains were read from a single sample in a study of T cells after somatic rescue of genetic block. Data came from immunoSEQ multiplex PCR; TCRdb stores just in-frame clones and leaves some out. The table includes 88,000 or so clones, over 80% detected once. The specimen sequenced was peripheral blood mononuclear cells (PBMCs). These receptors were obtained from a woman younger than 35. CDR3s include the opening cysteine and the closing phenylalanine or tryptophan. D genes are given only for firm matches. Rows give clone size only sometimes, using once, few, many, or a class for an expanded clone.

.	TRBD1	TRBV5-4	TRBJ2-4	CASSRTGEGAKNIQYF	TGTGCCAGCAGCCGGACAGGCGAGGGGGCCAAAAACATTCAGTACTTC
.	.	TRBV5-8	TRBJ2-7	CASRVQKGFSAYEQYF	TGTGCCAGCAGGGTCCAGAAGGGCTTTTCAGCTTACGAGCAGTACTTC
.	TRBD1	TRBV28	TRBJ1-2	CASSPYRGRTSNYGYTF	TGTGCCAGCAGTCCGTACAGGGGGCGAACCTCTAACTATGGCTACACCTTC
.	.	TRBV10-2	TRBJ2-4	CASSDRTGAVASGAKVVQYF	TGCGCCAGCAGTGATAGGACGGGGGCTGTTGCTAGCGGAGCTAAAGTGGTTCAGTACTTC
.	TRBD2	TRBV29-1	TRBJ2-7	CSGSGGIGYEQYF	TGCAGCGGGAGCGGGGGTATCGGGTACGAGCAGTACTTC
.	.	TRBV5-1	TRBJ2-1	CASSLDSGVEQFF	TGCGCCAGCAGCCTTGATTCGGGGGTTGAGCAGTTCTTC
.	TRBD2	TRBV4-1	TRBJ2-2	CASSQSGRTTGELFF	TGCGCCAGCAGCCAAAGCGGGAGGACCACCGGGGAGCTGTTTTTT
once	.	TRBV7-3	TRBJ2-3	CASSEYLEDTQYF	TGTGCCAGCAGCGAGTATCTCGAAGATACGCAGTATTTT
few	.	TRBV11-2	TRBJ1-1	CASSPTRGPTEAFF	TGTGCCAGCAGCCCCACGCGGGGGCCCACTGAAGCTTTCTTT
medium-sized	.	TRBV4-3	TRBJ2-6	CASSQDRSSGANVLTF	TGCGCCAGCAGCCAAGACAGGAGCTCTGGGGCCAACGTCCTGACTTTC
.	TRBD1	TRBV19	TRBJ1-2	CASSMTGNYGYTF	TGTGCCAGTAGTATGACAGGGAACTATGGCTACACCTTC
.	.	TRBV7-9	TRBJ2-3	CASSLDGNTDTQYF	TGTGCCAGCAGCCTCGACGGGAACACAGATACGCAGTATTTT
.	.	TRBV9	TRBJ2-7	CASSVDATYEQYF	TGTGCCAGCAGCGTAGACGCCACCTACGAGCAGTACTTC
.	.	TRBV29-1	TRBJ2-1	CSTRGGGLNEQFF	TGCAGCACCCGGGGCGGAGGTCTCAATGAGCAGTTCTTC
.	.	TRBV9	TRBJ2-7	CASSSTPGRQGFYEQYF	TGTGCCAGCAGCTCTACCCCCGGGAGGCAGGGGTTCTACGAGCAGTACTTC
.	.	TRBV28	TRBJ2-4	CASSPQAEAKNIQYF	TGTGCCAGCAGTCCCCAAGCGGAGGCCAAAAACATTCAGTACTTC
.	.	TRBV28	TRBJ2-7	CASAGTPVYEQYF	TGTGCCAGCGCCGGGACCCCGGTCTACGAGCAGTACTTC
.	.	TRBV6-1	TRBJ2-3	CASNPPRDANTQYF	TGTGCCAGCAACCCTCCCCGGGACGCGAATACGCAGTATTTT
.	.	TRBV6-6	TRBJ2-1	CASSYSISLPTNEQFF	TGTGCCAGCAGTTACTCGATATCACTCCCTACAAATGAGCAGTTCTTC
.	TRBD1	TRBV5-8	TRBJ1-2	CASSYDRGDYTF	TGTGCCAGCAGCTACGACAGGGGAGACTACACCTTC
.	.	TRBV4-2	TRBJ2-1	CASSQDGAETHNEQFF	TGTGCCAGCAGCCAAGATGGGGCGGAAACCCACAATGAGCAGTTCTTC
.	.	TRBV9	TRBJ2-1	CASSTRDFYNEQFF	TGTGCCAGCAGCACCAGGGACTTTTACAATGAGCAGTTCTTC
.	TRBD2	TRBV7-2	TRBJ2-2	CASRTSVGSGSLNTGELFF	TGTGCCAGCAGAACTAGCGTGGGTAGCGGGAGCCTGAACACCGGGGAGCTGTTTTTT
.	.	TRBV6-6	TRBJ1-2	CASSYPTTGYTF	TGTGCCAGCAGTTACCCGACGACTGGCTACACCTTC
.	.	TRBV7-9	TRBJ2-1	CASSFGPGPAREQFF	TGTGCCAGCAGCTTCGGTCCAGGACCGGCGCGTGAGCAGTTCTTC
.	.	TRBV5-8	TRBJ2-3	CASSLAGPDTQYF	TGTGCCAGCAGCTTGGCGGGCCCAGATACGCAGTATTTT
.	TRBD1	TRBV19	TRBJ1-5	CASSILQGAHQPQHF	TGTGCCAGTAGTATACTTCAGGGGGCCCATCAGCCCCAGCATTTT
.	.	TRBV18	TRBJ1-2	CASDAGEANYGYTF	TGTGCCAGCGACGCAGGGGAAGCTAACTATGGCTACACCTTC
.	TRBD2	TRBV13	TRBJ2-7	CASSRRGVPTSGRYEQYF	TGTGCCAGCAGCCGACGGGGGGTGCCGACTAGCGGGAGATACGAGCAGTACTTC
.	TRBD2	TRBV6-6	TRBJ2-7	CASSFGLALSSYEQYF	TGTGCCAGCAGTTTTGGACTAGCGCTTAGCTCCTACGAGCAGTACTTC
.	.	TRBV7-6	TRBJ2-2	CASSLVSGQPNTGELFF	TGTGCCAGCAGCTTAGTCTCTGGACAGCCGAACACCGGGGAGCTGTTTTTT
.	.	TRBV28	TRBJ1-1	CASSLLGGNTEAFF	TGTGCCAGCAGTTTATTGGGGGGGAACACTGAAGCTTTCTTT
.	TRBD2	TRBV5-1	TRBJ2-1	CASSTGTSGRVVYNEQFF	TGCGCCAGCAGCACGGGGACTAGCGGGAGGGTAGTCTACAATGAGCAGTTCTTC
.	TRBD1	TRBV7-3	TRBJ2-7	CASSLTRDREEYF	TGTGCCAGCAGCTTGACACGGGACAGGGAGGAGTACTTC